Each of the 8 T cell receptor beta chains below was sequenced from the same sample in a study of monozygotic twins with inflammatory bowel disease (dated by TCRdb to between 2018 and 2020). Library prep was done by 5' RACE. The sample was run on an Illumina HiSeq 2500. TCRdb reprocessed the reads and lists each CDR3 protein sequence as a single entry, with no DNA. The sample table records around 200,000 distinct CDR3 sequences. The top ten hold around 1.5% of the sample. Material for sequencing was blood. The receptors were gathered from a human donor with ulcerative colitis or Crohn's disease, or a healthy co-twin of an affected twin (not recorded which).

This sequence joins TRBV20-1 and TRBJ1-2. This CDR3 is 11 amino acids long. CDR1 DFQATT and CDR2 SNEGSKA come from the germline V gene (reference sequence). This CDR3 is CSARTDYGYTF.

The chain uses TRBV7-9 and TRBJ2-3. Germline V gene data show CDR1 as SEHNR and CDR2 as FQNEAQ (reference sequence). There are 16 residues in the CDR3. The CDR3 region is CASSPGLAASTDTQYF.

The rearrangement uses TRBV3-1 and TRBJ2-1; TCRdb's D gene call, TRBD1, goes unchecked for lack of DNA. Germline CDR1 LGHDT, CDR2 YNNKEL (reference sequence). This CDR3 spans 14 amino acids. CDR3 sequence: CASSQATGSREQFF.

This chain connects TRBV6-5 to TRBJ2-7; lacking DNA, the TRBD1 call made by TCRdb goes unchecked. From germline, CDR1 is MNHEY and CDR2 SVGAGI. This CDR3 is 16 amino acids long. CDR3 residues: CASSYSPGQGVYEQYF.

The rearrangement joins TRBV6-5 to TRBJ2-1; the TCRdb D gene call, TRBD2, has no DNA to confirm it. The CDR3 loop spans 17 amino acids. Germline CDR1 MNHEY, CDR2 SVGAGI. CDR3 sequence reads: CASSYIGGGPVPNEQFF.

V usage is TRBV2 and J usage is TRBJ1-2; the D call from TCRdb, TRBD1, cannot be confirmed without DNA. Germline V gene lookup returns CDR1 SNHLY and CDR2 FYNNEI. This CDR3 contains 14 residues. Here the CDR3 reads CASAGAADNYGYTF.

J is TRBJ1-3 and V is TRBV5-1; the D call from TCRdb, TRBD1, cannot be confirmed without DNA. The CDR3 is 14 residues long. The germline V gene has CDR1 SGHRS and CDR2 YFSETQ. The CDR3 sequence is CASRKLSSGNTIYF.

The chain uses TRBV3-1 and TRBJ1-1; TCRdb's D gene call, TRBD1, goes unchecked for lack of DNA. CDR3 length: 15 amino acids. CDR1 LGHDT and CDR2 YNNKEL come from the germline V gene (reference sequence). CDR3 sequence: CASSPRGTGNTEAFF.